This T cell receptor beta chain was observed in a study of blood T cells in healthy people across ages. General study results and limits: Any conclusive comparison of naive versus antigen-experienced cells was prevented by using unsorted PBMCs. TCR beta diversity, measured per million T cells, fell in a roughly linear way with age. A strong correlation was found between TCR beta diversity and the percentage of naive T cells. Naive CD4+ cells and diversity were both higher in long-lived donors than in aged donors.

Germline V gene sequence: CDR1 SGHKS, CDR2 YYEKEE (reference sequence). Trimming at V came to 8 bases and at J to 2 bases, leaving 6 bases not matched to a gene. The CDR3 totals 14 residues. With respect to this clonotype: Its antigen is still unknown.

A J-beta primer mix and a sample-barcoded 5' primer were used in a second PCR of about 6 to 12 cycles. TCRdb re-analysed the 5' RACE reads in MiXCR, keeping a single row per CDR3 protein. The table lists about 680,000 distinct CDR3 sequences, approximately 50% of them singletons. The TCR comes from an older woman in good health. V usage is TRBV5-5 and J usage is TRBJ2-1; 8 nucleotides agree with TRBD2. Sequenced: blood. The CDR3 DNA is TGTGCCAGTAGCGGGAACAGGGCCTACAATGAGCAGTTCTTC. Translation gives CASSGNRAYNEQFF. The whole variable domain, remainder taken from reference TRBV5-5 and TRBJ2-1, is DAGVTQSPTHLIKTRGQQVTLRCSPISGHKSVSWYQQVLGQGPQFIFQYYEKEERGRGNFPDRFSARQFPNYSSELNVNALLLGDSALYLCASSGNRAYNEQFFGPGTRLTVL.